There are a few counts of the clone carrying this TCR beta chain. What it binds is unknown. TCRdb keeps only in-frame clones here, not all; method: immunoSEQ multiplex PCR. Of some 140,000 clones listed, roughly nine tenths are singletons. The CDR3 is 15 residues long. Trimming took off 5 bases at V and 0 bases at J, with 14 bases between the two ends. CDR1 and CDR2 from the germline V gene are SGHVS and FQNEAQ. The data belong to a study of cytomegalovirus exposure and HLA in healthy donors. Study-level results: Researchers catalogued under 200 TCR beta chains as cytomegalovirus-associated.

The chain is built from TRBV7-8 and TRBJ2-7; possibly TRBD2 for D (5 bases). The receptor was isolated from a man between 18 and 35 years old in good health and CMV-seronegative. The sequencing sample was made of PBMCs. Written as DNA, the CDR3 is TGTGCCAGCAGCCCGGGGTGGAGGAGCTCCTACGAGCAGTACTTC. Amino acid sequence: CASSPGWRSSYEQYF.